These 28 T cell receptor beta chains originate from one sample sequenced in a study of blood T cell repertoires in COVID-19. Clones were sequenced by immunoSEQ multiplex PCR, and TCRdb holds only the in-frame ones, with some missing. The sample lists over 600,000 clones, 85% to 90% seen once, with around 0.3% in the top ten. Sequencing used peripheral blood. The source is a woman between 18 and 29 years old with acute or convalescent COVID-19.

The CDR3 loop is CASRDRARSEAFF. For the CDR3, the DNA is TGTGCCAGCAGGGACAGGGCACGGTCCGAAGCTTTCTTT. V and J are TRBV14 and TRBJ1-1; 8 bases line up with TRBD1. V shed 6 bases, J shed 8 bases, and the junction held 8 bases outside the gene matches. The CDR3 extends over 13 amino acids. In germline, CDR1 is SGHDN, CDR2 FVKESK.

V and J are TRBV2 and TRBJ2-5; TRBD2 matches 13 bases. The germline gives CDR1 SNHLY, CDR2 FYNNEI. V was clipped by 6 bases and J by 6 bases; unmatched bases: 13. The CDR3 is 17 residues long. DNA of the CDR3: TGTGCCAGCAGGCCCAGGACTAGCGGGGGAGCCCTGAAGACCCAGTACTTC. This codes for CASRPRTSGGALKTQYF.

For this clone: Relative to the germline gene, one junction end is altered; a read error may explain this. The chain couples TRBV4-1 to TRBJ1-1; the D gene is possibly TRBD1 (6 bases). Germline CDR1 and CDR2: MGHRA and YSYEKL. The CDR3 extends over 14 amino acids. CDR3 sequence (DNA): TGCGCCAGCAGCCAAGGGGCGGGGGGACATGAGCCCTCCTTT. This sequence encodes CASSQGAGGHEPSF.

V gene TRBV7-9 combines with J gene TRBJ1-2, with D maybe TRBD1 (6 bases). The CDR3 spans 15 residues. The V gene lost 8 bases and the J gene lost 0 bases, with 16 bases spanning the gap. CDR1 SEHNR and CDR2 FQNEAQ come from the germline V gene (reference sequence). CDR3 DNA sequence: TGTGCCAGCGGGGGCTGGACAGTCTCTAACTATGGCTACACCTTC. Its translation: CASGGWTVSNYGYTF. The full variable domain, its missing parts supplied by reference TRBV7-9 and TRBJ1-2, is DTGVSQNPRHKITKRGQNVTFRCDPISEHNRLYWYRQTLGQGPEFLTYFQNEAQLEKSRLLSDRFSAERPKGSFSTLEIQRTEQGDSAMYLCASGGWTVSNYGYTFGSGTRLTVV.

The genes are TRBV6-5 and TRBJ2-1, with 9 bases that match TRBD1. This CDR3 contains 15 residues. The ends lost 5 bases at V and 4 bases at J; junction bases unmatched: 6. Germline V lookup: CDR1 MNHEY, CDR2 SVGAGI. CDR3 DNA sequence: TGTGCCAGCAGTCCCCGGACAGGGGATTACAATGAGCAGTTCTTC. This encodes CASSPRTGDYNEQFF.

Concerning this clone itself: Other DNA sequences in this specimen translate into the identical CDR3. The rearrangement joins TRBV5-1 to TRBJ1-5, with D possibly matching TRBD1 (5 bases). CDR3 size: 15 residues. Germline assignment: CDR1 SGHRS and CDR2 YFSETQ. Trimming removed 4 bases at V and 3 bases at J, with 14 bases between. Here the CDR3 DNA reads TGCGCCAGCAGCCTTGGAGACAGATCCAATCAGCCCCAGCATTTT. Protein: CASSLGDRSNQPQHF.

A few counts support this clone. The rearrangement uses TRBV6-5 and TRBJ2-7, with D possibly matching TRBD2 (6 bases). V lost 2 bases to trimming and J lost 7 bases, with 15 bases between them. Germline CDR1 is MNHEY and CDR2 is SVGAGI. This CDR3 contains 14 residues. CDR3 DNA sequence: TGTGCCAGCAGTTACCCCACTTGGGCGGGGGAGCAGTACTTC. Amino acids: CASSYPTWAGEQYF.

In its sample, this clone was seen a few times. The CDR3 loop is CASSFGTGGPQAFF. In DNA form, the CDR3 reads TGTGCCAGTAGTTTCGGGACAGGGGGACCCCAAGCTTTCTTT. The V gene is TRBV19, the J gene TRBJ1-1; 11 bases match TRBD1. Germline-derived CDR1 and CDR2 are LNHDA and SQIVND (reference sequence). Trimming took 5 bases from V and 9 from J; bases not matched to a gene: 8. The CDR3 has 14 amino acids.

The CDR3 sequence is CASSGYPGGTDEQYF. CDR3 in DNA: TGTGCCAGCAGTGGATACCCAGGGGGTACTGACGAGCAGTACTTC. V is TRBV2 and J is TRBJ2-7, with 7 positions matching TRBD1. This CDR3 spans 15 amino acids. Trimming removed 4 bases from V and 5 bases from J; junction bases left unmatched: 11. CDR1 and CDR2 (germline): SNHLY, FYNNEI.

This clone was recorded only once. The V and J genes are TRBV7-6 and TRBJ1-3; D not resolved. CDR3 size: 13 residues. Trimming left V 4 bases short and J 4 bases short, with 8 bases between. Germline-derived CDR1 and CDR2 are SGHVS and FNYEAQ. The CDR3 is CASSSKQGNTIYF. In nucleotides, the CDR3 is TGTGCCAGCAGCTCTAAACAGGGAAACACCATATATTTT.

V gene TRBV6-5 combines with J gene TRBJ1-2; the match to TRBD1 covers 7 bases. The CDR3 length is 14 residues. V was clipped by 6 bases and J by 2 bases; unmatched bases: 6. CDR1 and CDR2 from the germline V gene are MNHEY and SVGAGI. The CDR3 spells CASRVDRLNYGYTF. DNA of the CDR3: TGTGCCAGCAGGGTGGACAGGTTGAACTATGGCTACACCTTC.

A word on this clone: Other DNA sequences in the sample encode the same CDR3. This rearrangement joins TRBV18 to TRBJ2-7; the D is unclear. Per germline, CDR1 KGHSH and CDR2 LQKENI. The CDR3 loop spans 12 amino acids. Trimming cost V 3 bases and J 3 bases, with 6 bases left between them. CDR3 loop: CASSPESYEQYF. The CDR3 region has the DNA TGTGCCAGCTCACCGGAGAGCTACGAGCAGTACTTC.

This chain connects TRBV7-2 to TRBJ2-1; 10 bases are a match to TRBD2. The junction had 5 bases not matched to a gene; V was cut back by 7 bases and J by 8 bases. The CDR3 is 13 residues long. The germline V gene has CDR1 SGHTA and CDR2 FQGNSA. CDR3 sequence: CASNIAGGHEQFF. The CDR3 bases are TGTGCCAGCAATATAGCGGGGGGCCATGAGCAGTTCTTC.

The chain carries TRBV29-1 and TRBJ1-4; 9 nucleotides line up with TRBD1. Looked up from germline, CDR1 is SQVTM and CDR2 is ANQGSEA. The CDR3 sequence is 14 residues long. J was trimmed by 4 bases and V by 6 bases; bases with no gene match: 6. CDR3 loop: CSVGGQGYNEKLFF. The DNA for the CDR3 is TGCAGCGTGGGGGGACAGGGATATAATGAAAAACTGTTTTTT.

The rearrangement links TRBV18 to TRBJ2-7; 10 bases line up with TRBD1. V lost 5 bases to trimming and J lost 6 bases; unmatched junction nucleotides: 13. This CDR3 is built from 16 residues. CDR1 and CDR2 (germline): KGHSH, LQKENI. The CDR3 reads CASSSLAVGQGFEQYF. In DNA, the CDR3 is TGTGCCAGCTCATCTTTAGCCGTGGGACAGGGGTTCGAGCAGTACTTC.

The chain uses TRBV3-1 (or the pseudogene TRBV3-2) and TRBJ2-1; D ambiguous. V was shortened by 5 bases and J by 4 bases, with 9 bases between the two germline ends. Looked up from germline, CDR1 is LGHDT and CDR2 is YNNKEL (reference sequence). The CDR3 runs 13 residues. The CDR3 spells CASSVQVYNEQFF. DNA for the CDR3: TGTGCCAGCAGCGTCCAGGTGTACAATGAGCAGTTCTTC.

CDR3 sequence (DNA): TGCGCCAGCAGCTTGGGGCCAGTATATGAAGCTTTCTTT. Encoded protein: CASSLGPVYEAFF. This sequence joins TRBV5-1 and TRBJ1-1; no clear D gene. The CDR3 sequence is 13 residues long. Germline CDR1 is SGHRS and CDR2 is YFSETQ. The V end was cut by 0 bases, the J end by 7 bases, with 10 bases between.

The CDR3 loop reads CASSLRRGAPYEQYF. DNA for the CDR3: TGTGCCAGCAGCTTAAGACGGGGGGCCCCCTACGAGCAGTACTTC. This chain connects TRBV7-2 to TRBJ2-7; the D gene is possibly TRBD2 (7 bases). This CDR3 is 15 amino acids long. Deletions cut 2 bases from V and 2 bases from J, with 13 bases between. Per the germline V gene, CDR1 is SGHTA and CDR2 is FQGNSA.

This chain links TRBV6-2 or TRBV6-3 with TRBJ1-2; no definite D call. The V end lost 2 bases, the J end lost 5 bases, and 6 bases lay between the germline ends. The CDR3 contains 12 residues. Germline CDR1 reads MNHEY; CDR2 reads SVGEGT. CDR3 DNA sequence: TGTGCCAGCAGTTACCCAGAATATGGCTACACCTTC. Translated: CASSYPEYGYTF.

This chain links TRBV6-5 with TRBJ1-5; D is possibly TRBD1 (5 bases). There are 15 residues in the CDR3. Trimming removed 6 bases from V and 0 bases from J, with 12 bases in between. Germline CDR1 reads MNHEY; CDR2 reads SVGAGI. CDR3 sequence reads: CASRLRDYSNQPQHF. The CDR3 DNA sequence: TGTGCCAGCAGACTCCGGGACTATAGCAATCAGCCCCAGCATTTT.

J is TRBJ1-1 and V is TRBV11-1; D not resolved. Germline V gene sequence: CDR1 SGHAT, CDR2 FQDESV (reference sequence). The germline V and J ends were trimmed by 5 bases and 0 bases, with 10 bases remaining between them. This CDR3 comprises 14 residues. Written as DNA, the CDR3 is TGTGCCAGCAGCCCCCCGAGGGTGAACACTGAAGCTTTCTTT. Translated, it gives CASSPPRVNTEAFF. The entire variable domain, with the rest obtained from reference TRBV11-1 and TRBJ1-1, is as follows: EAEVAQSPRYKITEKSQAVAFWCDPISGHATLYWYRQILGQGPELLVQFQDESVVDDSQLPKDRFSAERLKGVDSTLKIQPAELGDSAMYLCASSPPRVNTEAFFGQGTRLTVV.

A single count supports this clone. This chain joins TRBV11-2 and TRBJ2-3; 9 positions agree with TRBD1. Germline V lookup: CDR1 SGHAT, CDR2 FQNNGV. Trimming at V came to 3 bases and at J to 5 bases, leaving 6 bases not matched to a gene. The CDR3 runs to 15 residues. The CDR3 nucleotides are TGTGCCAGCAGCTTCCGTAGACAGGGGGTAGATACGCAGTATTTT. Translating gives CASSFRRQGVDTQYF.

The chain has TRBV9 and TRBJ1-2, with D possibly matching TRBD1 (6 bases). The CDR3 extends over 14 amino acids. CDR1 and CDR2 from the germline V gene are SGDLS and YYNGEE. Trimming cost V 7 bases and J 4 bases, with 17 bases left between them. The CDR3 bases are TGTGCCAGCGAACGGGGGGCCGCCGGCTATGGCTACACCTTC. This codes for CASERGAAGYGYTF.

The CDR3 DNA reads TGTGCCAGCAGCCCCCCCGGACAGGGGATTGATGGCTACACCTTC. Protein sequence: CASSPPGQGIDGYTF. The rearrangement links TRBV7-9 to TRBJ1-2; 9 nucleotides match TRBD1. Germline trimming cut 5 bases from V and 6 bases from J; bases unmatched to any gene: 10. This CDR3 is 15 amino acids long. From germline, CDR1 is SEHNR and CDR2 FQNEAQ (reference sequence).

V and J are TRBV7-6 and TRBJ2-5; 12 nucleotides line up with TRBD2. This CDR3 has 17 residues. V shed 5 bases, J shed 5 bases, and the junction held 12 bases outside the gene matches. Germline V gives CDR1 SGHVS, CDR2 FNYEAQ. CDR3 residues: CASSARASGGATETQYF. The DNA for the CDR3 is TGTGCCAGCAGCGCTCGAGCTAGCGGGGGGGCGACCGAGACCCAGTACTTC.

CDR3 nucleotides: TGTGCCAGCAGTCGGCAGGGGAAAGCCGATGCAACTAATGAAAAACTGTTTTTT. This sequence encodes CASSRQGKADATNEKLFF. This chain joins TRBV27 and TRBJ1-4; D may be TRBD1 (6 bases). This CDR3 has 18 residues. V lost 5 bases and J 0 bases, leaving 19 bases between the germline ends. Germline values: CDR1 MNHEY, CDR2 SMNVEV (reference sequence).

This chain connects TRBV2 to TRBJ2-6, with no clear D. The CDR3 totals 16 residues. Germline V gene sequence: CDR1 SNHLY, CDR2 FYNNEI. Trimming pared 5 bases from V and 4 bases from J, leaving 15 bases between. The chain's CDR3 is CASSYARNLGANVLTF. The CDR3 bases are TGTGCCAGCAGTTATGCCCGAAATCTAGGGGCCAACGTCCTGACTTTC.

This clone was counted a few times. Other nucleotide sequences in the sample specify the same CDR3. This sequence joins TRBV19 and TRBJ1-2; the D gene is possibly TRBD1 (6 bases). Trimming stripped 6 bases from V and 2 bases from J, with 10 bases between. From germline, CDR1 is LNHDA and CDR2 SQIVND (reference sequence). CDR3 length equals 13 residues. The CDR3: CASSLRGNYGYTF. Written as DNA, the CDR3 is TGTGCCAGTAGCCTCAGGGGCAACTATGGCTACACCTTC.